These T cell receptor beta chains were read from a single sample in a study of T cells in Graves' hyperthyroidism and ophthalmopathy. TCRdb processed the multiplex PCR reads anew with MiXCR; each CDR3 protein has one entry. The sample yields around 35,000 distinct CDR3 sequences, around half seen once. Material: blood. The receptors originated from a woman aged 40-49 years with Graves' ophthalmopathy. The CDR3 runs from the conserved cysteine through the conserved F or W. A D gene is named only where the DNA matches it firmly. The size field is filled for only some rows; it gives once, few, many or a size class.

j_call | v_call | clone_size | d_call | cdr3_nt | cdr3_aa
TRBJ1-1 | TRBV19 | many | NA | TGTGCCAGTATGGCACCGCGGGAAGCTTTCTTT | CASMAPREAFF
TRBJ1-1 | TRBV15 | few | TRBD1 | TGTGCCACCAGCTCCCGGGACAGGGGTTGGCCTGAAGCTTTCTTT | CATSSRDRGWPEAFF
TRBJ2-7 | TRBV30 | many | NA | TGTGCCTGGAGTCACTCCTACGAGCAGTACTTC | CAWSHSYEQYF
TRBJ2-5 | TRBV27 | many | NA | TGTGCCAGCAGTTTATCGGTTACGGAACAAGAGACCCAGTACTTC | CASSLSVTEQETQYF
TRBJ2-7 | TRBV7-2 | NA | NA | TGTGCCAGCAGCTCCGGGACTGAGCAGTACTTC | CASSSGTEQYF
TRBJ1-5 | TRBV20-1 | once | NA | TGCAGTGCTAAAATAGCGGGAGGTGTCTACGAGCATTTT | CSAKIAGGVYEHF
TRBJ2-1 | TRBV29-1 | NA | TRBD1 | TGCAGCGTGAGAGGACAGGGGGCAGGGGAGCAGTTCTTC | CSVRGQGAGEQFF
TRBJ1-2 | TRBV7-9 | NA | NA | TGTGCCAGCAGCCCCGTAGGGTCCGGGGGCTACACCTTC | CASSPVGSGGYTF
TRBJ2-3 | TRBV7-2 | NA | NA | TGTGCCAGCAGCTTAGTTGGCAGGGCGACCGGACCCGCGCAGTATTTT | CASSLVGRATGPAQYF
TRBJ1-1 | TRBV13 | many | NA | TGTGCCAGCAGTTCGACCGGGACCCATGGAACTGAAGCTTTCTTT | CASSSTGTHGTEAFF
TRBJ2-7 | TRBV12-3/TRBV12-4 | NA | TRBD2 | TGTGCCAGCAGACGCGAGCGGGAGGCCTACGAGCAGTACTTC | CASRREREAYEQYF
TRBJ2-1 | TRBV5-4 | NA | NA | TGTGCCAGCAGCCAAGAAGCTAGCGCGGGCGATGAGCAGTTCTTC | CASSQEASAGDEQFF
TRBJ2-7 | TRBV20-1 | NA | NA | TGCAGTGCTTCCCCCCACGAGCAGTACTTC | CSASPHEQYF
TRBJ2-7 | TRBV24-1 | NA | NA | TGTGCCACCAGTGCTGCACCTCCGTGCTCCTACGAGCAGTACTTC | CATSAAPPCSYEQYF
TRBJ1-5 | TRBV20-1 | NA | TRBD1 | TGCAGTGTAGTGAAAGGGGACAGGGGAAGTCAGCCCCAGCATTTT | CSVVKGDRGSQPQHF
TRBJ1-3 | TRBV6-4 | once | NA | TGTGCCAGCAGTGAAGAGGGCTCTGGGAACACCATATATTTT | CASSEEGSGNTIYF
TRBJ1-2 | TRBV18 | NA | NA | TGTGCCAGCTCCCCTACGGGGCTCAACGAGGGAGGCTACACCTTC | CASSPTGLNEGGYTF
TRBJ2-1 | TRBV5-1 | many | TRBD1 | TGCGCCAGCAGCTTGGCGCCCCTTACTACAGGGGACAATGAGCAGTTCTTC | CASSLAPLTTGDNEQFF
TRBJ2-2 | TRBV12-3/TRBV12-4 | NA | TRBD1 | TGTGCCAGCAGTTCACCTGACAGGGGTACCGGGGAGCTGTTTTTT | CASSSPDRGTGELFF
TRBJ2-2 | TRBV7-3 | NA | NA | TGTGCCAGCAGCTTTCCCGGGGACACCGGGGAGCTGTTTTTT | CASSFPGDTGELFF
TRBJ2-1 | TRBV25-1 | NA | NA | TGTGCCAGCAGTGAAACGGGAGCGTTCAACAATGAGCAGTTCTTC | CASSETGAFNNEQFF
TRBJ2-2 | TRBV4-1 | many | NA | TGCGCCAGCAGCCGAGACAGTTGGCCAAACACCGGGGAGCTGTTTTTT | CASSRDSWPNTGELFF
TRBJ2-3 | TRBV6-6 | NA | NA | TGTGCCAGCAGTTACCGAGCAGTTGAGCAGTATTTT | CASSYRAVEQYF
TRBJ2-2 | TRBV10-3 | medium-sized | NA | TGTGCCATCAGTGAGTCATACACCACCGGGGAGCTGTTTTTT | CAISESYTTGELFF
TRBJ1-2 | TRBV7-8 | NA | TRBD1 | TGTGCCAGCAGCCATTTCCGACAGGGGAATAACTATGGCTACACCTTC | CASSHFRQGNNYGYTF
TRBJ2-2 | TRBV20-1 | NA | TRBD1 | TGCAGTGCTAAAGAGGGACAGTCACACACTGACACCGGGGAGCTGTTTTTT | CSAKEGQSHTDTGELFF
TRBJ2-2 | TRBV9 | NA | NA | TGTGCCAGCAGCGTAGGGGGGAAGGGGGAGCTGTTTTTT | CASSVGGKGELFF
TRBJ2-7 | TRBV5-8 | many | NA | TGTGCCAGCAGCTTTGGGGACACAGCCTACGAGCAGTACTTC | CASSFGDTAYEQYF
TRBJ1-2 | TRBV2 | NA | TRBD1 | TGTGCCAGCAGTGCTAGGGACAGGGGAATGTATGGCTACACCTTC | CASSARDRGMYGYTF
TRBJ1-5 | TRBV7-8 | medium-sized | NA | TGTGCCAGCAGCTTTCTCAGGACAGGCAATCAGCCCCAGCATTTT | CASSFLRTGNQPQHF
TRBJ2-5 | TRBV7-9 | NA | NA | TGTGCCAGCAGCTCTAGGTCCCAAGAGACCCAGTACTTC | CASSSRSQETQYF
TRBJ1-2 | TRBV9 | many | NA | TGTGCCAGCAGCGAAAGCGCCGGGACCCGGTATGGCTACACCTTC | CASSESAGTRYGYTF
TRBJ2-1 | TRBV5-1 | NA | TRBD1 | TGCTCCAGCAGTGGGAGGACAGGGGGTTTCGATGAGCAGTTCTTC | CSSSGRTGGFDEQFF
TRBJ1-2 | TRBV24-1 | NA | NA | TGTGCCACCAGTGCTGGGGGATCCTATGGCTACACCTTC | CATSAGGSYGYTF
TRBJ2-3 | TRBV9 | few | TRBD2 | TGTGCCAGCAGTCTAGCGGGAGGCACAGATACGCAGTATTTT | CASSLAGGTDTQYF
TRBJ1-4 | TRBV7-7 | many | TRBD1 | TGTGCCAGCAGCTTAGTTACGGTTTCAGGACAGGCCGGGCCAACTAATGAAAAACTGTTTTTT | CASSLVTVSGQAGPTNEKLFF
TRBJ1-1 | TRBV10-2 | NA | NA | TGCGCCAGCGGGGGGGGGAACACTGAAGCTTTCTTT | CASGGGNTEAFF
TRBJ1-5 | TRBV4-1 | many | NA | TGCGCCAGCAGCCAAGGGACTTATTACAATCAGCCCCAGCATTTT | CASSQGTYYNQPQHF
TRBJ1-2 | TRBV7-3 | NA | NA | TGTGCCAGCAGCCAGGACGGGGCACCCACAATCTATGGCTACACCTTC | CASSQDGAPTIYGYTF
TRBJ2-3 | TRBV7-2 | NA | TRBD2 | TGTGCCAGCATATGGCAAGGGACTAGCGGCACAGATACGCAGTATTTT | CASIWQGTSGTDTQYF
TRBJ2-1 | TRBV20-1 | NA | TRBD2 | TGCAGTGCACGTACTAGCGGGATACATGAGCAGTTCTTC | CSARTSGIHEQFF
TRBJ2-1 | TRBV24-1 | medium-sized | NA | TGTGCCACCAGTGATCCCGGGACCTCCTTTTACAATGAGCAGTTCTTC | CATSDPGTSFYNEQFF
TRBJ1-5 | TRBV29-1 | NA | NA | TGCAGCGTTGGAGAGATGGCCGGTCAGCCCCAGCATTTT | CSVGEMAGQPQHF
TRBJ1-1 | TRBV11-3 | NA | NA | TGTGCCAACAGCTTTCAGGGGAACACGGAAGCTTTCTTT | CANSFQGNTEAFF
TRBJ2-2 | TRBV29-1 | NA | NA | TGCAGCGTTTGTCCCCCGATAGCCGCGAACACCGGGGAGCTGTTTTTT | CSVCPPIAANTGELFF
TRBJ1-1 | TRBV7-8 | many | NA | TGTGCCAGCAGCCGGGGGAGCACTGAAGCTTTCTTT | CASSRGSTEAFF
TRBJ1-1 | TRBV6-5 | NA | NA | TGTGCCAGCAGTTACTCCGCATCAGCAAGAGAAGCTTTCTTT | CASSYSASAREAFF
TRBJ2-1 | TRBV20-1 | NA | TRBD2 | TGCAGTTCGGGGACTAGAGAGCAGTTCTTC | CSSGTREQFF
TRBJ1-2 | TRBV6-6 | many | NA | TGTGCCAGCAATCCCGGGGATCAGGGCTACACCTTC | CASNPGDQGYTF
TRBJ1-2 | TRBV2 | NA | NA | TGTGCCAGTGGGGGGGACTATGGCTACACCTTC | CASGGDYGYTF
TRBJ2-1 | TRBV7-8 | NA | NA | TGTGCCAGCAGCCGTGCCAATGAGCAGTTCTTC | CASSRANEQFF
TRBJ2-3 | TRBV10-2 | few | TRBD1 | TGCGCCAGCAGTGAGTACAGGGGCGTCACAGATACGCAGTATTTT | CASSEYRGVTDTQYF
TRBJ2-5 | TRBV20-1 | NA | TRBD2 | TGCAGTGCCCCAGGGCTAGCGGGAACCTCCCGGGAGACCCAGTACTTC | CSAPGLAGTSRETQYF